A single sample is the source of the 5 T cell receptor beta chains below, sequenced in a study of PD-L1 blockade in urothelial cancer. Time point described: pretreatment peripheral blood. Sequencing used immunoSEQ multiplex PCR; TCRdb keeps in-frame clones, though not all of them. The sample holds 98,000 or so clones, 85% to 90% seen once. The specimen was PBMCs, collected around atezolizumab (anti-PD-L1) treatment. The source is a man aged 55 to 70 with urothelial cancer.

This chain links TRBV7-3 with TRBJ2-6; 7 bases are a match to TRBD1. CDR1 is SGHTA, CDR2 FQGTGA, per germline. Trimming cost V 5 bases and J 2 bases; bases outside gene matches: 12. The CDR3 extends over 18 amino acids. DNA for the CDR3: TGTGCCAGCAGCATCCACGGGACAGCGGCTGCTGGGGCCAACGTCCTGACTTTC. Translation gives CASSIHGTAAAGANVLTF.

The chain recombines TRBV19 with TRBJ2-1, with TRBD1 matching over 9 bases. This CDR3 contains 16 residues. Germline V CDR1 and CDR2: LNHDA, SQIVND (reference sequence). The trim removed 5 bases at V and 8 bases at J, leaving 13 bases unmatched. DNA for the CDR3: TGTGCCAGTAGTCGCCGGACAGGGGCTACCCTGGATGAGCAGTTCTTC. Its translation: CASSRRTGATLDEQFF.

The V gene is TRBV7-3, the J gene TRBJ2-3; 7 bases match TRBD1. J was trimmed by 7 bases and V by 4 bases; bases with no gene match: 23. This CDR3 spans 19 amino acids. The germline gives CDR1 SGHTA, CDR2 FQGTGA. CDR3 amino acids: CASSSRKLRTGRTPNTQYF. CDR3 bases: TGTGCCAGCAGCTCGCGCAAACTCCGGACAGGAAGGACTCCCAATACGCAGTATTTT.

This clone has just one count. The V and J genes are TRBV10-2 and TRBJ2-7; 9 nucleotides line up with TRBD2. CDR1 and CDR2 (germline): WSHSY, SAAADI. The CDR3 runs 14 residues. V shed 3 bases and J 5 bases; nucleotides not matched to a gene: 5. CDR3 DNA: TGCGCCAGCAGTGATTTTAGCGGGAGCGACGAGCAGTACTTC. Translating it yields CASSDFSGSDEQYF.

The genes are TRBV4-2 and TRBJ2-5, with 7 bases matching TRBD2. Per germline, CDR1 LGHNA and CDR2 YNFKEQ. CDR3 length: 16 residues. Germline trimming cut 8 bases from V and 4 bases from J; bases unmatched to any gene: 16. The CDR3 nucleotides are TGTGCCAGCGGGGAGGGGTCGTCCAACGGGGGAGAGACCCAGTACTTC. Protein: CASGEGSSNGGETQYF.